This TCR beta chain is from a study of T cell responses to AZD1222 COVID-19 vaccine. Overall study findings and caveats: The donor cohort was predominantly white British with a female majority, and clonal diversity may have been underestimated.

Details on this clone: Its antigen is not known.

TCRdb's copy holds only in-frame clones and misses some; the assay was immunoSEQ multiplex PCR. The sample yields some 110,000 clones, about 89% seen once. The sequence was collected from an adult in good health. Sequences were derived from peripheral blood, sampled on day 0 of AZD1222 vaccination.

The CDR3 sequence is CASSVAIHRTEREKSGANVLTF. In DNA, the CDR3 is TGTGCCAGCAGCGTAGCAATTCATAGGACAGAACGTGAAAAGTCTGGGGCCAACGTCCTGACTTTC. The rearrangement uses TRBV9 and TRBJ2-6, with a tentative D call TRBD1 (6 bases). Germline CDR1 SGDLS, CDR2 YYNGEE. With 0 bases removed from V and 1 base from J, the gap between germline ends came to 26 bases. The CDR3 extends over 22 amino acids.